This TCR beta chain came from a study of blood T cell repertoires in COVID-19. Data came from immunoSEQ multiplex PCR; TCRdb stores just in-frame clones and leaves some out. This table has 250,000 or so clones, 75% to 85% appearing once. Per germline, CDR1 SGDLS and CDR2 YYNGEE. V was clipped by 0 bases and J by 0 bases, with 12 bases between them. The CDR3 covers 16 residues. This TCR was sampled from a woman in her 70s with acute or convalescent COVID-19. J is TRBJ1-2 and V is TRBV9, with D tentatively TRBD1 (5 bases). The sequencing input was peripheral blood. The CDR3 bases are TGTGCCAGCAGCGTAGAAAACAGGCGAGCTAACTATGGCTACACCTTC. Its translation: CASSVENRRANYGYTF.